This T cell receptor (beta chain) came from a study of graft-versus-host responses after intestinal transplantation. Turning to the study itself: The whole recipient group had anti-thymocyte globulin induction followed by tacrolimus and steroids for two to three years. Study-wide points: The recipient marrow held GvH clones, and some of them showed up first in ileum or blood. Allografts of one patient group, those with graft-donor T cell macrochimerism, had high graft-versus-host to host-versus-graft clonal ratios.

Libraries were prepared by immunoSEQ multiplex PCR; TCRdb keeps only in-frame clonotypes and omits some of them. Here the sample spans around 3,500 clones, over 70% being singletons. This sample's time point: postoperative day 105 after intestinal transplantation (dayNNNN = postoperative day). Lamina propria and intraepithelial lymphocytes were released by processing graft tissue. CDR3 size: 13 residues. From germline, CDR1 is MDHEN and CDR2 SYDVKM. J was trimmed by 5 bases and V by 8 bases; bases with no gene match: 8. This clone was found a few times. Its antigen is unknown. Here the sequenced sample was ileum tissue, taken 105 days after intestinal transplantation. The chain combines TRBV28 with TRBJ2-5, with 7 bases aligning to TRBD1. The TCR was taken from a human patient who received an intestinal transplant, so some T cells may come from the graft donor. The CDR3 loop reads CASSDRRRETQYF. The CDR3 region has the DNA TGTGCCAGCTCGGACAGGCGAAGGGAGACCCAGTACTTC.